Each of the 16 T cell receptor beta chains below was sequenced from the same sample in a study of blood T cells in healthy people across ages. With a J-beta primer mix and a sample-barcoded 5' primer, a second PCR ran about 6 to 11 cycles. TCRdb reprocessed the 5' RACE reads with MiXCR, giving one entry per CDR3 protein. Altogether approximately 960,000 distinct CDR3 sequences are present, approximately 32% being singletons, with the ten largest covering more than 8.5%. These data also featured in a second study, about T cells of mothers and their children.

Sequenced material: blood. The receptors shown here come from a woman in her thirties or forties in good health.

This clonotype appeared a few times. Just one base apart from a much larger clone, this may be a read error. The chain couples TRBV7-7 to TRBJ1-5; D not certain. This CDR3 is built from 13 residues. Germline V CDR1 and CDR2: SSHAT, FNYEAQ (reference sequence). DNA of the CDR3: TGTGCCAGCAGCTTAGTATCAAATCGGCCCCAGCATTTT. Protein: CASSLVSNRPQHF.

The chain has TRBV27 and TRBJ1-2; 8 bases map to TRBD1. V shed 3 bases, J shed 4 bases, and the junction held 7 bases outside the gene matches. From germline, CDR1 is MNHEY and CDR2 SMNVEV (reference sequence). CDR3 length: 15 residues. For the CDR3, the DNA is TGTGCCAGCAGTTTCGGGCAGGGGGCGGGCTATGGCTACACCTTC. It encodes CASSFGQGAGYGYTF.

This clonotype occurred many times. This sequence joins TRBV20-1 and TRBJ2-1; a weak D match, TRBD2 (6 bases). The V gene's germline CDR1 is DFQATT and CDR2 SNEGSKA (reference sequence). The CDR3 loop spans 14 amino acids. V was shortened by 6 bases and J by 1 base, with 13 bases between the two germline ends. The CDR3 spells CSARRAGSYNEQFF. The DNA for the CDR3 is TGCAGTGCCCGTCGGGCGGGGTCCTACAATGAGCAGTTCTTC.

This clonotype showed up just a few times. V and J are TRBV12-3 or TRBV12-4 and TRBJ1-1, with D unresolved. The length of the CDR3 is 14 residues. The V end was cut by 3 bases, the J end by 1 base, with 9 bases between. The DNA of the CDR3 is TGTGCCAGCAGTTTGACGGCCCAGAACACTGAAGCTTTCTTT. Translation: CASSLTAQNTEAFF.

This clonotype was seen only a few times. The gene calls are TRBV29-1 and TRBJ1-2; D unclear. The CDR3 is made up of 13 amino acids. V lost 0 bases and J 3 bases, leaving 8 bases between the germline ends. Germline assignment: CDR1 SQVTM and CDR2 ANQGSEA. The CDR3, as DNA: TGCAGCGTTGAAGATGCCCTGTACTATGGCTACACCTTC. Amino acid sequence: CSVEDALYYGYTF.

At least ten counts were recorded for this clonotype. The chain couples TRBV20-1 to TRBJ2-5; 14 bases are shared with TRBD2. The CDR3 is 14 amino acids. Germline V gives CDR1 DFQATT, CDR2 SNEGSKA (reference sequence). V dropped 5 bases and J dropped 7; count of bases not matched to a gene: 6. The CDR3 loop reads CSAVGTSGGGTQYF. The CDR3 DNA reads TGCAGTGCTGTCGGGACTAGCGGGGGTGGGACCCAGTACTTC.

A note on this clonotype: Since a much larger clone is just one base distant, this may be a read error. CDR3 loop: CASSLASVRSNQPQHF. The CDR3 DNA is TGTGCCAGCAGCTTAGCGTCCGTAAGGAGCAATCAGCCCCAGCATTTT. The chain has TRBV7-2 and TRBJ1-5; D uncertain. There are 16 residues in the CDR3. V was clipped by 0 bases and J by 1 base, with 10 bases between them. The V gene's germline CDR1 is SGHTA and CDR2 FQGNSA.

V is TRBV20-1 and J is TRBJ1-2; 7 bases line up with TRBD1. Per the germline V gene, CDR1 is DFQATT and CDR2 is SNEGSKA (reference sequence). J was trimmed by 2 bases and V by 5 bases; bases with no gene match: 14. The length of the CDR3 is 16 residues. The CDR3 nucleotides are TGCAGTGCTGGGGGGGCACAGGGGTCGGTGAACTATGGCTACACCTTC. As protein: CSAGGAQGSVNYGYTF.

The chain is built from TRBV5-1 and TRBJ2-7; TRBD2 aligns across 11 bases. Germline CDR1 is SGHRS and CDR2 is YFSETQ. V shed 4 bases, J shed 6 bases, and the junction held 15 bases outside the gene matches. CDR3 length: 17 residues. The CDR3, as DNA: TGCGCCAGCAGCCCCTCCGGGACTAGCGGCCCCACCGGCGAGCAGTACTTC. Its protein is CASSPSGTSGPTGEQYF. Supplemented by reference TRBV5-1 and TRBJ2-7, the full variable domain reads KAGVTQTPRYLIKTRGQQVTLSCSPISGHRSVSWYQQTPGQGLQFLFEYFSETQRNKGNFPGRFSGRQFSNSRSEMNVSTLELGDSALYLCASSPSGTSGPTGEQYFGPGTRLTVT.

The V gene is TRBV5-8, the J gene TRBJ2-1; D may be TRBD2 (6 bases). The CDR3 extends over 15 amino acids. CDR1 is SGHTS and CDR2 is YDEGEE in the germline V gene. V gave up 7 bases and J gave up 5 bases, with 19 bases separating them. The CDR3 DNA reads TGTGCCAGCTGTCGGCGGGTAGCGGCAAACAATGAGCAGTTCTTC. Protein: CASCRRVAANNEQFF.

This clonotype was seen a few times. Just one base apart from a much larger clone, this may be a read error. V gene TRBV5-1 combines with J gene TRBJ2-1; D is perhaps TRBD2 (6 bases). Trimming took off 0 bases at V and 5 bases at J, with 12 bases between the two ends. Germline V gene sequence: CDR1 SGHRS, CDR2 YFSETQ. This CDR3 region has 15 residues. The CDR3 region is CASSLEGGVDNEQFF. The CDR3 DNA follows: TGCGCCAGCAGCTTGGAGGGCGGGGTGGACAATGAGCAGTTCTTC.

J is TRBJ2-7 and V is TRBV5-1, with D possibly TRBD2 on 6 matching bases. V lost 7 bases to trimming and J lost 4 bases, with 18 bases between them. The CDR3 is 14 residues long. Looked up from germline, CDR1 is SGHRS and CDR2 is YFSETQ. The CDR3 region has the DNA TGCGCCAGCGCCCCGGGGGTGTCGGATTACGAGCAGTACTTC. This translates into CASAPGVSDYEQYF.

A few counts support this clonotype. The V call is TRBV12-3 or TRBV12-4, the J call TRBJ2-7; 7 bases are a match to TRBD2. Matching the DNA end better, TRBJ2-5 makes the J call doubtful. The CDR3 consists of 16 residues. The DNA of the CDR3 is TGTGCCAGCAGTTTAGGGGCCGGGGGGATTGGAGAGACCCAGTACTTC. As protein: CASSLGAGGIGETQYF.

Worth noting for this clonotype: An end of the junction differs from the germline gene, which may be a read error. The CDR3: CASSLDRSSGSTIYF. The CDR3 region has the DNA TGTGCCAGCAGTCTGGACAGGAGCTCTGGAAGCACCATATATTTT. The V and J genes are TRBV27 and TRBJ1-3; 7 bases align to TRBD1. The CDR3 length is 15 residues. Per the germline V gene, CDR1 is MNHEY and CDR2 is SMNVEV (reference sequence).

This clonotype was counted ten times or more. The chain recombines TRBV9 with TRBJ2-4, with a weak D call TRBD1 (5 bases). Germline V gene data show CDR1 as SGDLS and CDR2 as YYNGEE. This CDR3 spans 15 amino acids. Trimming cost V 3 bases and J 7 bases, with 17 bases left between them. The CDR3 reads CASSAAQGPVNIQYF. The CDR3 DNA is TGTGCCAGCAGCGCCGCTCAGGGTCCGGTCAACATTCAGTACTTC.

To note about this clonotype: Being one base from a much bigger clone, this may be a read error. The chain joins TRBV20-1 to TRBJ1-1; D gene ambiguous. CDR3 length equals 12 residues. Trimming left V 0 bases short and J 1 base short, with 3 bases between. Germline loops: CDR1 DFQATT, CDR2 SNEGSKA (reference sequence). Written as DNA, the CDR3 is TGCAGTGCTAGAGAGGCGAACACTGAAGCTTTCTTT. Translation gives CSAREANTEAFF.